These T cell receptor beta chains were read from a single sample in a study of control samples from healthy donors and cancer patients. Assay used: immunoSEQ multiplex PCR; TCRdb lists only in-frame clones, some missing. The sample has around 160,000 clones, approximately 93% seen once. Sequencing was carried out using blood. These receptor sequences come from a man younger than 35 in good health. Both conserved end residues are part of each CDR3. The order of the fields is V gene, clone size, J gene, D gene, CDR3 length, CDR3 protein, CDR3 DNA. D genes are given only for firm matches. Clone sizes are given selectively: once, few, many, or a class where the clone is expanded.

v_call: TRBV7-6; clone_size: -; j_call: TRBJ2-7; d_call: TRBD1; cdr3_length: 15; cdr3_aa: CASSFGTGASYEQYF; cdr3_nt: TGTGCCAGCAGCTTTGGGACAGGGGCGTCCTACGAGCAGTACTTC
v_call: TRBV5-4; clone_size: -; j_call: TRBJ2-3; d_call: TRBD2; cdr3_length: 16; cdr3_aa: CASSFGLAGYTDTQYF; cdr3_nt: TGTGCCAGCAGTTTCGGACTAGCGGGATACACAGATACGCAGTATTTT
v_call: TRBV28; clone_size: -; j_call: TRBJ2-7; d_call: -; cdr3_length: 14; cdr3_aa: CASSEPDTASEQYF; cdr3_nt: TGTGCCAGCAGTGAACCGGACACAGCATCCGAGCAGTACTTC
v_call: TRBV5-1; clone_size: -; j_call: TRBJ1-3; d_call: -; cdr3_length: 14; cdr3_aa: CASSLAGFGNTIYF; cdr3_nt: TGCGCCAGCAGCTTGGCGGGGTTTGGAAACACCATATATTTT
v_call: TRBV24-1; clone_size: few; j_call: TRBJ2-7; d_call: -; cdr3_length: 12; cdr3_aa: CATLSSVYEQYF; cdr3_nt: TGTGCCACGCTTTCTAGCGTCTACGAGCAGTACTTC
v_call: TRBV2; clone_size: -; j_call: TRBJ1-1; d_call: TRBD1; cdr3_length: 16; cdr3_aa: CASSATGRYGTGEAFF; cdr3_nt: TGTGCCAGCAGTGCGACAGGGCGGTACGGAACCGGTGAAGCTTTCTTT
v_call: TRBV27; clone_size: -; j_call: TRBJ1-6; d_call: -; cdr3_length: 14; cdr3_aa: CASSSRGINSPLHF; cdr3_nt: TGTGCCAGCAGTTCCCGGGGGATTAATTCACCCCTCCACTTT
v_call: TRBV6-5; clone_size: -; j_call: TRBJ1-1; d_call: -; cdr3_length: 13; cdr3_aa: CASSYSPYTEAFF; cdr3_nt: TGTGCCAGCAGTTACTCGCCCTACACTGAAGCTTTCTTT
v_call: TRBV5-1; clone_size: -; j_call: TRBJ2-3; d_call: -; cdr3_length: 15; cdr3_aa: CASDSGDRVGDTQYF; cdr3_nt: TGCGCCAGCGACTCAGGGGACCGCGTTGGGGATACGCAGTATTTT
v_call: TRBV28; clone_size: -; j_call: TRBJ1-3; d_call: -; cdr3_length: 12; cdr3_aa: CASSFVRDTIYF; cdr3_nt: TGTGCCAGCAGTTTCGTCCGTGACACCATATATTTT
v_call: TRBV10-2; clone_size: -; j_call: TRBJ2-7; d_call: -; cdr3_length: 16; cdr3_aa: CASTAARPGLNYEQYF; cdr3_nt: TGCGCCAGCACGGCGGCCCGTCCGGGACTGAACTACGAGCAGTACTTC
v_call: TRBV12-3/TRBV12-4; clone_size: -; j_call: TRBJ1-2; d_call: -; cdr3_length: 12; cdr3_aa: CASSLEGSGYTF; cdr3_nt: TGTGCCAGCAGTTTGGAGGGTTCTGGCTACACCTTC
v_call: TRBV29-1; clone_size: -; j_call: TRBJ1-1; d_call: -; cdr3_length: 12; cdr3_aa: CSAGLPGGEAFF; cdr3_nt: TGCAGCGCCGGGCTCCCTGGTGGAGAAGCTTTCTTT
v_call: TRBV4-2; clone_size: few; j_call: TRBJ1-2; d_call: -; cdr3_length: 12; cdr3_aa: CASSHLPYGYTF; cdr3_nt: TGTGCCAGCAGCCATCTTCCTTATGGCTACACCTTC
v_call: TRBV11-2; clone_size: -; j_call: TRBJ2-1; d_call: TRBD2; cdr3_length: 16; cdr3_aa: CASSLIRRGGLGGQFF; cdr3_nt: TGTGCCAGCAGCTTAATTAGGCGGGGGGGACTGGGCGGACAGTTCTTC
v_call: TRBV7-9; clone_size: once; j_call: TRBJ1-1; d_call: TRBD1; cdr3_length: 14; cdr3_aa: CASSRTGMNTEAFF; cdr3_nt: TGTGCCAGCAGCCGGACAGGGATGAACACTGAAGCTTTCTTT
v_call: TRBV27; clone_size: -; j_call: TRBJ1-4; d_call: -; cdr3_length: 14; cdr3_aa: CASRGGGSNEKLFF; cdr3_nt: TGTGCCAGCAGAGGGGGGGGTAGCAATGAAAAACTGTTTTTT
v_call: TRBV4-3; clone_size: -; j_call: TRBJ2-5; d_call: -; cdr3_length: 15; cdr3_aa: CASSPLRGHQETQYF; cdr3_nt: TGCGCCAGCAGCCCCCTGAGGGGCCACCAAGAGACCCAGTACTTC
v_call: TRBV28; clone_size: -; j_call: TRBJ1-6; d_call: TRBD1; cdr3_length: 16; cdr3_aa: CASSSRQGKYNSPLHF; cdr3_nt: TGTGCCAGCAGTTCTAGACAGGGAAAATATAATTCACCCCTCCACTTT
v_call: TRBV29-1; clone_size: -; j_call: TRBJ2-5; d_call: TRBD2; cdr3_length: 15; cdr3_aa: CSVEELAGAGETQYF; cdr3_nt: TGCAGCGTTGAAGAACTAGCGGGGGCAGGGGAGACCCAGTACTTC
v_call: TRBV7-9; clone_size: -; j_call: TRBJ2-2; d_call: -; cdr3_length: 17; cdr3_aa: CASSLEARLTNTGELFF; cdr3_nt: TGTGCCAGCAGCTTAGAGGCGAGACTCACGAACACCGGGGAGCTGTTTTTT
v_call: TRBV27; clone_size: once; j_call: TRBJ2-3; d_call: TRBD1; cdr3_length: 17; cdr3_aa: CASSWGMDRVSTDTQYF; cdr3_nt: TGTGCCAGCAGCTGGGGAATGGACAGGGTGAGCACAGATACGCAGTATTTT
v_call: TRBV7-9; clone_size: once; j_call: TRBJ2-3; d_call: -; cdr3_length: 14; cdr3_aa: CASRGGVSTDTQYF; cdr3_nt: TGTGCCAGCAGGGGTGGGGTCAGCACAGATACGCAGTATTTT
v_call: TRBV9; clone_size: -; j_call: TRBJ2-3; d_call: TRBD2; cdr3_length: 17; cdr3_aa: CASSAALAGGPGDTQYF; cdr3_nt: TGTGCCAGCAGCGCTGCCCTGGCGGGAGGGCCCGGTGATACGCAGTATTTT
v_call: TRBV19; clone_size: -; j_call: TRBJ2-1; d_call: -; cdr3_length: 17; cdr3_aa: CASSIGGMGPTRNEQFF; cdr3_nt: TGTGCCAGTAGTATAGGGGGGATGGGGCCGACGAGGAATGAGCAGTTCTTC
v_call: TRBV29-1; clone_size: -; j_call: TRBJ2-7; d_call: TRBD1; cdr3_length: 12; cdr3_aa: CSVEQGDYEQYF; cdr3_nt: TGCAGCGTTGAACAGGGGGACTACGAGCAGTACTTC
v_call: TRBV19; clone_size: -; j_call: TRBJ1-5; d_call: -; cdr3_length: 13; cdr3_aa: CASSVQSNQPQHF; cdr3_nt: TGTGCCAGTAGTGTCCAGAGTAATCAGCCCCAGCATTTT
v_call: TRBV29-1; clone_size: once; j_call: TRBJ2-4; d_call: TRBD1; cdr3_length: 17; cdr3_aa: CSVQGAPDSGQTDIQYF; cdr3_nt: TGCAGCGTGCAGGGGGCGCCGGATTCCGGTCAGACGGACATTCAGTACTTC
v_call: TRBV11-2; clone_size: -; j_call: TRBJ2-5; d_call: TRBD2; cdr3_length: 16; cdr3_aa: CASSFPTSGTKETQYF; cdr3_nt: TGTGCCAGCAGCTTCCCTACTAGCGGGACTAAAGAGACCCAGTACTTC
v_call: TRBV5-4; clone_size: -; j_call: TRBJ2-1; d_call: TRBD2; cdr3_length: 15; cdr3_aa: CASSLGLAGQNEQFF; cdr3_nt: TGTGCCAGCAGCTTGGGCCTAGCGGGTCAAAATGAGCAGTTCTTC
v_call: TRBV5-1; clone_size: -; j_call: TRBJ2-5; d_call: -; cdr3_length: 15; cdr3_aa: CASSLEGTEGETQYF; cdr3_nt: TGCGCCAGCAGCTTGGAAGGCACGGAGGGAGAGACCCAGTACTTC
v_call: TRBV5-5; clone_size: -; j_call: TRBJ1-1; d_call: TRBD1; cdr3_length: 16; cdr3_aa: CASSIWTGTGNTEAFF; cdr3_nt: TGTGCCAGCAGCATCTGGACAGGGACCGGGAACACTGAAGCTTTCTTT
v_call: TRBV7-9; clone_size: -; j_call: TRBJ1-2; d_call: -; cdr3_length: 14; cdr3_aa: CASSLGTNPLGYTF; cdr3_nt: TGTGCCAGCAGCCTCGGGACCAACCCGTTGGGCTACACCTTC
v_call: TRBV5-1; clone_size: -; j_call: TRBJ2-2; d_call: -; cdr3_length: 14; cdr3_aa: CATNPTAGTGELFF; cdr3_nt: TGCGCCACAAACCCGACCGCCGGTACCGGGGAGCTGTTTTTT
v_call: TRBV30; clone_size: -; j_call: TRBJ1-1; d_call: -; cdr3_length: 11; cdr3_aa: CAWSLNSEAFF; cdr3_nt: TGTGCCTGGAGTTTAAACTCTGAAGCTTTCTTT
v_call: TRBV30; clone_size: -; j_call: TRBJ1-5; d_call: -; cdr3_length: 18; cdr3_aa: CAWSVAGFGVGDNQPQHF; cdr3_nt: TGTGCCTGGAGTGTAGCCGGGTTCGGAGTAGGGGACAATCAGCCCCAGCATTTT
v_call: TRBV9; clone_size: -; j_call: TRBJ1-2; d_call: TRBD1; cdr3_length: 15; cdr3_aa: CASSVAPGQEYGYTF; cdr3_nt: TGTGCCAGCAGCGTAGCACCGGGACAGGAGTATGGCTACACCTTC
v_call: TRBV13; clone_size: -; j_call: TRBJ2-3; d_call: TRBD1; cdr3_length: 16; cdr3_aa: CASSLINRQGTDTQYF; cdr3_nt: TGTGCCAGCAGCTTAATTAATCGACAGGGAACAGATACGCAGTATTTT
v_call: TRBV7-8; clone_size: -; j_call: TRBJ2-5; d_call: -; cdr3_length: 12; cdr3_aa: CASSSAKETQYF; cdr3_nt: TGTGCCAGCAGCTCCGCAAAAGAGACCCAGTACTTC
v_call: TRBV5-4; clone_size: -; j_call: TRBJ2-7; d_call: -; cdr3_length: 13; cdr3_aa: CASTGPPSYEQYF; cdr3_nt: TGTGCCAGCACGGGGCCCCCCAGCTACGAGCAGTACTTC
v_call: TRBV7-9; clone_size: many; j_call: TRBJ1-1; d_call: -; cdr3_length: 13; cdr3_aa: CASSFVGNTEAFF; cdr3_nt: TGTGCCAGCAGCTTCGTAGGGAACACTGAAGCTTTCTTT
v_call: TRBV18; clone_size: -; j_call: TRBJ1-6; d_call: -; cdr3_length: 16; cdr3_aa: CASSPFAMDGNSPLHF; cdr3_nt: TGTGCCAGCTCACCATTTGCAATGGACGGAAATTCACCCCTCCACTTT
v_call: TRBV27; clone_size: -; j_call: TRBJ2-1; d_call: -; cdr3_length: 13; cdr3_aa: CASSKGSYNEQFF; cdr3_nt: TGTGCCAGCAGTAAGGGGTCCTACAATGAGCAGTTCTTC
v_call: TRBV20-1; clone_size: -; j_call: TRBJ2-5; d_call: TRBD2; cdr3_length: 14; cdr3_aa: CSASLSSGWETQYF; cdr3_nt: TGCAGTGCTAGTTTGTCTAGCGGGTGGGAGACCCAGTACTTC
v_call: TRBV27; clone_size: -; j_call: TRBJ2-7; d_call: -; cdr3_length: 15; cdr3_aa: CASSFSAGLYYEQYF; cdr3_nt: TGTGCCAGCAGTTTTTCGGCGGGATTATACTACGAGCAGTACTTC